A single sample gave rise to the 28 T cell receptor beta chains below, sequenced in a study of blood T cell repertoires in COVID-19. Only in-frame clones appear in the TCRdb table, and some are missing; sequencing was by immunoSEQ multiplex PCR. The table shows 250,000 or so clones, with 75% to 90% occurring only once. The material sequenced was PBMCs or T cells enriched from blood (not recorded which). The origin of the receptors is a man in his fifties or sixties who had been exposed to COVID-19.

This chain joins TRBV9 and TRBJ2-1; TRBD2 matches at 7 bases. Germline V gene data show CDR1 as SGDLS and CDR2 as YYNGEE. CDR3 length equals 15 residues. V gave up 1 base and J gave up 2 bases; unmatched junction bases: 3. CDR3 loop: CASSVMGGTYNEQFF. The CDR3 DNA reads TGTGCCAGCAGCGTAATGGGGGGGACCTACAATGAGCAGTTCTTC.

This clone was found once. This chain connects TRBV5-1 to TRBJ2-7; weak D call: TRBD1 (8 bases). V lost 0 bases and J 3 bases, leaving 19 bases between the germline ends. The CDR3 extends over 17 amino acids. Germline V gene lookup returns CDR1 SGHRS and CDR2 YFSETQ. CDR3 nucleotides: TGCGCCAGCAGCTTGGGACTAGCAGGGGGCGGGGGCTACGAGCAGTACTTC. Translated: CASSLGLAGGGGYEQYF. The full variable domain, in which reference TRBV5-1 and TRBJ2-7 provide the parts outside the CDR3, is KAGVTQTPRYLIKTRGQQVTLSCSPISGHRSVSWYQQTPGQGLQFLFEYFSETQRNKGNFPGRFSGRQFSNSRSEMNVSTLELGDSALYLCASSLGLAGGGGYEQYFGPGTRLTVT.

Here the CDR3 DNA reads TGTGCCAGCAGTTCTGGACTAGGCTCCTACAATGAGCAGTTCTTC. Translating gives CASSSGLGSYNEQFF. V gene TRBV28 combines with J gene TRBJ2-1, with TRBD2 matching 7 bases. The CDR3 runs 15 residues. Trimming cost V 4 bases and J 0 bases; bases outside gene matches: 3. Germline V gene data show CDR1 as MDHEN and CDR2 as SYDVKM. Supplemented by reference TRBV28 and TRBJ2-1, the full variable domain reads DVKVTQSSRYLVKRTGEKVFLECVQDMDHENMFWYRQDPGLGLRLIYFSYDVKMKEKGDIPEGYSVSREKKERFSLILESASTNQTSMYLCASSSGLGSYNEQFFGPGTRLTVL.

The V gene is TRBV13, the J gene TRBJ2-5; TRBD2 matches 7 bases. Unmatched junction bases numbered 8, after V lost 5 bases and J lost 5 bases. The CDR3 has 14 amino acids. From germline, CDR1 is PRHDT and CDR2 FYEKMQ (reference sequence). Here the CDR3 reads CASSDRDYAETQYF. DNA of the CDR3: TGTGCCAGCAGCGACCGGGACTACGCCGAGACCCAGTACTTC.

The chain employs TRBV19 and TRBJ2-5, with TRBD1 matching over 8 bases. The CDR3 sequence is 15 residues long. With 3 bases clipped from V and 2 bases from J, the junction kept 5 bases outside the gene matches. From germline, CDR1 is LNHDA and CDR2 SQIVND (reference sequence). The CDR3 DNA follows: TGTGCCAGTAGTATTGAGGACAGGGATCAAGAGACCCAGTACTTC. Protein product: CASSIEDRDQETQYF. The whole variable domain, remainder taken from reference TRBV19 and TRBJ2-5, is DGGITQSPKYLFRKEGQNVTLSCEQNLNHDAMYWYRQDPGQGLRLIYYSQIVNDFQKGDIAEGYSVSREKKESFPLTVTSAQKNPTAFYLCASSIEDRDQETQYFGPGTRLLVL.

The chain combines TRBV5-1 with TRBJ1-6; 8 bases map to TRBD1. From germline, CDR1 is SGHRS and CDR2 YFSETQ. V lost 1 base and J lost 6; bases outside the gene matches: 3. The CDR3 is 15 residues long. CDR3 protein: CASSLQTGVNSPLHF. The CDR3 DNA reads TGCGCCAGCAGCTTGCAGACAGGGGTTAATTCACCCCTCCACTTT.

V is TRBV5-1 and J is TRBJ1-2, with a weak D call TRBD1 (5 bases). Germline V CDR1 and CDR2: SGHRS, YFSETQ. CDR3 length: 14 residues. V was pared by 2 bases and J by 4 bases, with 12 bases between. The CDR3 DNA sequence: TGCGCCAGCAGCTTAGAATCGGGGGGCTATGGCTACACCTTC. The encoded protein is CASSLESGGYGYTF. Full variable domain (outside the CDR3, taken from reference TRBV5-1 and TRBJ1-2): KAGVTQTPRYLIKTRGQQVTLSCSPISGHRSVSWYQQTPGQGLQFLFEYFSETQRNKGNFPGRFSGRQFSNSRSEMNVSTLELGDSALYLCASSLESGGYGYTFGSGTRLTVV.

V gene TRBV25-1 combines with J gene TRBJ2-1; TRBD2 aligns across 10 bases. Germline-derived CDR1 and CDR2 are MGHDK and SYGVNS. Losses at the gene ends were 6 bases for V and 7 bases for J; bases not matched to a gene: 9. This CDR3 has 15 amino acids. The CDR3 is CASSVLAGSENEQFF. CDR3 in DNA: TGTGCCAGCAGCGTACTAGCGGGGTCGGAAAATGAGCAGTTCTTC.

The CDR3 nucleotides read TGTGCCAGCAGCTTAGCGTACGGGTATGGCTACACCTTC. Its translation is CASSLAYGYGYTF. The V gene is TRBV11-2, the J gene TRBJ1-2; D unclear. V gave up 1 base and J gave up 5 bases, with 8 bases separating them. The V gene's germline CDR1 is SGHAT and CDR2 FQNNGV. The CDR3 totals 13 residues.

This clone was picked up a small number of times. This chain joins TRBV9 and TRBJ1-4; no clear D. The CDR3 is 13 amino acids. Trimming took 0 bases from V and 4 from J, leaving 4 bases between them. Germline CDR1 and CDR2: SGDLS and YYNGEE. The CDR3 here is CASSVAVNEKLFF. The CDR3 DNA reads as TGTGCCAGCAGCGTAGCTGTTAATGAAAAACTGTTTTTT.

The V call is TRBV9, the J call TRBJ2-1; no firm D call. Germline CDR1 and CDR2: SGDLS and YYNGEE. The V and J ends lost 1 base and 9 bases respectively, with 17 bases between them. The CDR3 extends over 15 amino acids. The CDR3 region has the DNA TGTGCCAGCAGCGTATCTGACGGCCTAGTCGCTGAGCAGTTCTTC. The encoded protein is CASSVSDGLVAEQFF. Variable domain in full (rest from reference TRBV9 and TRBJ2-1): DSGVTQTPKHLITATGQRVTLRCSPRSGDLSVYWYQQSLDQGLQFLIQYYNGEERAKGNILERFSAQQFPDLHSELNLSSLELGDSALYFCASSVSDGLVAEQFFGPGTRLTVL.

This chain joins TRBV5-1 and TRBJ2-2; D is perhaps TRBD2 (6 bases). Germline V gene lookup returns CDR1 SGHRS and CDR2 YFSETQ. The CDR3 is 16 residues long. V was cut by 6 bases and J by 3 bases, with 18 bases left in between. Here the CDR3 DNA reads TGCGCCAGCATCCTGGGCCCAGGGAGGTACACCGGGGAGCTGTTTTTT. It encodes CASILGPGRYTGELFF.

The rearrangement links TRBV18 to TRBJ1-6, with 9 bases lining up with TRBD1. The germline V gene encodes CDR1 KGHSH and CDR2 LQKENI. This CDR3 is built from 16 residues. V shed 6 bases and J 7 bases; nucleotides not matched to a gene: 10. The CDR3 sequence: CASSLLTGGANSPLHF. CDR3 nucleotides: TGTGCCAGCTCCCTACTAACAGGGGGCGCGAATTCACCCCTCCACTTT.

The chain joins TRBV3-1 (or the pseudogene TRBV3-2) to TRBJ2-5, with D perhaps matching TRBD2 (5 bases). The V end was cut by 8 bases, the J end by 1 base, with 8 bases between. Germline lookup yields CDR1 LGHDT and CDR2 YNNKEL (reference sequence). The CDR3 length is 12 residues. CDR3 bases: TGTGCCAGCTCAGGAGGCCAAGAGACCCAGTACTTC. Protein sequence: CASSGGQETQYF.

This chain connects TRBV5-1 to TRBJ2-1; D not resolved. From germline, CDR1 is SGHRS and CDR2 YFSETQ. Deletions cut 0 bases from V and 3 bases from J, with 16 bases between. The CDR3 consists of 17 residues. CDR3 DNA sequence: TGCGCCAGCAGCTTGGGGTCAGACTCATCATACTACAATGAGCAGTTCTTC. Translating it yields CASSLGSDSSYYNEQFF.

The V and J genes are TRBV19 and TRBJ1-5; TRBD1 matches at 7 bases. Trimming took 5 bases from V and 4 from J; bases not matched to a gene: 5. The CDR3 is made up of 14 amino acids. CDR1 is LNHDA, CDR2 SQIVND, per germline (reference sequence). The CDR3 spells CASSFQQGNQPQHF. The CDR3 nucleotides are TGTGCCAGTAGTTTTCAACAGGGGAATCAGCCCCAGCATTTT.

The V call is TRBV9, the J call TRBJ2-1; 8 bases map to TRBD2. Germline V gene sequence: CDR1 SGDLS, CDR2 YYNGEE. The junction had 13 bases not matched to a gene; V was cut back by 3 bases and J by 2 bases. The CDR3 is 18 residues long. CDR3 in DNA: TGTGCCAGCAGCGGCCGGGCCGGGGGGGGACGTGCCTACAATGAGCAGTTCTTC. The encoded protein is CASSGRAGGGRAYNEQFF.

The chain is built from TRBV5-1 and TRBJ1-4, with D possibly matching TRBD1 (5 bases). Germline CDR1 SGHRS, CDR2 YFSETQ. This CDR3 comprises 15 residues. V was pared by 6 bases and J by 3 bases, with 15 bases between. CDR3 sequence: CASNSRAGPNEKLFF. The CDR3 DNA follows: TGCGCCAGCAATAGCAGGGCTGGACCTAATGAAAAACTGTTTTTT.

V and J are TRBV7-8 and TRBJ2-2; D is uncertain. CDR1 is SGHVS and CDR2 is FQNEAQ in the germline V gene. Trimming cost V 0 bases and J 7 bases, with 9 bases left between them. This CDR3 region has 14 residues. CDR3: CASSLALDHGELFF. CDR3 in DNA: TGTGCCAGCAGCTTAGCCCTAGACCACGGGGAGCTGTTTTTT. The variable domain in full, with the rest retrieved from reference TRBV7-8 and TRBJ2-2, is GAGVSQSPRYKVAKRGQDVALRCDPISGHVSLFWYQQALGQGPEFLTYFQNEAQLDKSGLPSDRFFAERPEGSVSTLKIQRTQQEDSAVYLCASSLALDHGELFFGEGSRLTVL.

The chain employs TRBV5-1 and TRBJ2-3, with TRBD2 matching 7 bases. Germline V gene sequence: CDR1 SGHRS, CDR2 YFSETQ. This CDR3 spans 16 amino acids. Trimming cost V 4 bases and J 2 bases; bases outside gene matches: 10. As DNA, the CDR3 is TGCGCCAGCAGCATCTCCGGGACTACTCTCACAGATACGCAGTATTTT. Protein: CASSISGTTLTDTQYF.

The V and J genes are TRBV3-1 (or the pseudogene TRBV3-2) and TRBJ1-5, with D unclear. Trimming took 3 bases from V and 0 from J, leaving 6 bases between them. Germline CDR1 LGHDT, CDR2 YNNKEL (reference sequence). This CDR3 comprises 14 residues. The CDR3 nucleotides are TGTGCCAGCAGCCAGAGGGATAGCAATCAGCCCCAGCATTTT. The encoded protein is CASSQRDSNQPQHF.

This clone has only a few counts. The DNA for the CDR3 is TGCGCCAGCAGCTTAAGATTGGGTTCTAGCGGGGGGGGCCCTTACAATGAGCAGTTCTTC. It specifies CASSLRLGSSGGGPYNEQFF. The V call is TRBV4-1, the J call TRBJ2-1, with TRBD2 matching over 12 bases. J was trimmed by 4 bases and V by 5 bases; bases with no gene match: 18. Germline V gives CDR1 MGHRA, CDR2 YSYEKL. The length of the CDR3 is 20 residues.

The V and J genes are TRBV7-8 and TRBJ1-1; tentatively, D is TRBD1 (6 bases). With 2 bases removed from V and 3 bases from J, the gap between germline ends came to 13 bases. CDR1 is SGHVS and CDR2 is FQNEAQ in the germline V gene. This CDR3 has 15 amino acids. CDR3 region: CASSLYFRGDTEAFF. CDR3 bases: TGTGCCAGCAGCTTATATTTCAGGGGCGACACTGAAGCTTTCTTT.

This chain uses TRBV5-6 with TRBJ2-5; 7 nucleotides match TRBD2. Germline CDR1 SGHDT, CDR2 YYEEEE. Trimming took 2 bases from V and 5 from J; bases not matched to a gene: 12. The CDR3 is 16 amino acids. The CDR3 DNA reads TGTGCCAGCAGCTTAGGACTAGGGACCTTGAGGGAGACCCAGTACTTC. As protein: CASSLGLGTLRETQYF.

V gene TRBV19 combines with J gene TRBJ1-2, with D perhaps TRBD1 (5 bases). The CDR3 sequence is 15 residues long. Germline assignment: CDR1 LNHDA and CDR2 SQIVND (reference sequence). Deletions cut 5 bases from V and 3 bases from J, with 16 bases between. DNA of the CDR3: TGTGCCAGTAGTGAACTACAGGAGGGTGACTATGGCTACACCTTC. Protein: CASSELQEGDYGYTF. Using reference TRBV19 and TRBJ1-2 for the parts outside the CDR3, the full variable domain is DGGITQSPKYLFRKEGQNVTLSCEQNLNHDAMYWYRQDPGQGLRLIYYSQIVNDFQKGDIAEGYSVSREKKESFPLTVTSAQKNPTAFYLCASSELQEGDYGYTFGSGTRLTVV.

This clone was detected once. The CDR3 DNA follows: TGTGCCAGCAGCACAAAAAGGCGGGAAGATGAAAAACTGTTTTTT. Translating it yields CASSTKRREDEKLFF. The V and J genes are TRBV7-9 and TRBJ1-4; D unresolved. V shed 5 bases and J shed 6 bases, with 16 bases lying between them. Germline assignment: CDR1 SEHNR and CDR2 FQNEAQ (reference sequence). The CDR3 contains 15 residues.

The rearrangement uses TRBV2 and TRBJ1-3; TRBD1 aligns across 8 bases. This CDR3 spans 19 amino acids. Unmatched junction bases numbered 16, after V lost 6 bases and J lost 0 bases. From germline, CDR1 is SNHLY and CDR2 FYNNEI. The CDR3 nucleotides are TGTGCCAGCAGGACCCTGAGGAACAGGGGGATTATCTCTGGAAACACCATATATTTT. Translated: CASRTLRNRGIISGNTIYF.

The gene calls are TRBV29-1 and TRBJ2-1; 9 nucleotides align to TRBD2. Per germline, CDR1 SQVTM and CDR2 ANQGSEA. V gave up 6 bases and J gave up 5 bases; unmatched junction bases: 8. The CDR3 loop spans 14 amino acids. CDR3 DNA: TGCAGCGTCCGTAGCGGGAGTACCCACAATGAGCAGTTCTTC. Residues: CSVRSGSTHNEQFF.